This section outlines one T cell receptor beta chain sequence together with its context. Its cognate antigen is unknown. One end of the junction fails to match germline, which may point to a read error. PBMCs, at least 7 million per sample, were isolated. Using a J-beta primer mix together with a sample-barcoded 5' primer, a second PCR was run for roughly 7 to 11 cycles. The template-switch adaptor was a 5' adaptor with 12 random nucleotides. It tagged each cDNA molecule. TCRdb called the 5' RACE reads again in MiXCR, with one record for every CDR3 protein. The data show 800,000 or so distinct CDR3 sequences, 62% seen once. This record belongs to a study of blood T cells in healthy people across ages. General observations from the study: Researchers report that TCR beta diversity correlated strongly with naive T cell percentage. Diversity of TCR beta per million T cells declined in a roughly linear way with age.

Germline CDR1 and CDR2: ENHRY and SYGVKD. The CDR3 is 19 residues long. This receptor was obtained from a man in his thirties or forties in good health. Input material: blood. The chain employs TRBV10-3 and TRBJ2-7; tentative D call: TRBD2 (6 bases). In nucleotides, the CDR3 is TGTGCCACCAGTCGCAAACTCGGGACTGAGCCCGGGGCCCCCTACGAGCAGTACTTC. As protein: CATSRKLGTEPGAPYEQYF.